The 25 T cell receptor beta chains reported below all come from one sample, sequenced in a study of blood T cell repertoires in COVID-19. Data came from immunoSEQ multiplex PCR; TCRdb stores just in-frame clones and leaves some out. The sample shows under 30,000 clones, more than 85% of them seen only once. The source material was peripheral blood. These receptors all stem from a human donor in a cohort sampled during active COVID-19. The donor label of this sample is uncertain.

The chain couples TRBV6-5 to TRBJ1-6; possible D gene TRBD1, 6 bases. Between the trimmed V and J ends, which lost 1 base and 7 bases, there was a span of 8 bases. The CDR3 consists of 14 residues. CDR1 MNHEY and CDR2 SVGAGI come from the germline V gene. Here the CDR3 reads CASSYFGTNSPLHF. The DNA for the CDR3 is TGTGCCAGCAGTTACTTCGGGACAAATTCACCCCTCCACTTT.

This clone was seen a few times. The V and J genes are TRBV5-6 and TRBJ1-2; D may be TRBD1 (5 bases). The V end was cut by 9 bases, the J end by 4 bases, with 16 bases between. Per germline, CDR1 SGHDT and CDR2 YYEEEE. This CDR3 spans 13 amino acids. This CDR3 is CATNKGIGYGYTF. The CDR3 nucleotides are TGTGCCACCAACAAGGGGATAGGCTATGGCTACACCTTC.

The table lists this clone with a few counts. The V gene is TRBV27, the J gene TRBJ1-5; 8 bases fit TRBD1. Germline values: CDR1 MNHEY, CDR2 SMNVEV (reference sequence). CDR3 length equals 18 residues. The V segment lost 1 base and the J segment 2 bases; nucleotides outside the gene matches: 10. The CDR3 spells CASSLLGPDRDGNQPQHF. Written as DNA, the CDR3 is TGTGCCAGCAGTTTATTGGGCCCGGACAGGGATGGCAATCAGCCCCAGCATTTT.

V gene TRBV5-5 combines with J gene TRBJ2-1; weak D call: TRBD2 (5 bases). V was pared by 2 bases and J by 0 bases, with 9 bases between. The CDR3 length is 15 residues. Germline V lookup: CDR1 SGHKS, CDR2 YYEKEE (reference sequence). Here the CDR3 DNA reads TGTGCCAGCAGCTTAGCGGCCAGCTCCTACAATGAGCAGTTCTTC. This encodes CASSLAASSYNEQFF.

This rearrangement joins TRBV9 to TRBJ1-3; D may be TRBD1 (5 bases). The V and J ends lost 6 bases and 0 bases respectively, with 13 bases between them. Germline CDR1 SGDLS, CDR2 YYNGEE. This CDR3 spans 15 amino acids. The CDR3 DNA sequence: TGTGCCAGCATCCTAGGGGTTCGCTCTGGAAACACCATATATTTT. Its translation is CASILGVRSGNTIYF.

The CDR3 bases are TGTGCCAGCAGCTCTTTCGGACAGGGCGGCACAGATACGCAGTATTTT. Translation gives CASSSFGQGGTDTQYF. The V call is TRBV11-2, the J call TRBJ2-3, with 8 bases matching TRBD1. This CDR3 is built from 16 residues. J was trimmed by 1 base and V by 4 bases; bases with no gene match: 7. The germline CDR1 and CDR2 sequences are SGHAT and FQNNGV.

The rearrangement joins TRBV19 to TRBJ2-5; D ambiguous. Germline V lookup: CDR1 LNHDA, CDR2 SQIVND (reference sequence). The V gene lost 4 bases and the J gene lost 5 bases, with 5 bases spanning the gap. The CDR3 is 11 residues long. CDR3 amino acids: CASSSEETQYF. The CDR3 DNA is TGTGCCAGTAGTAGTGAGGAGACCCAGTACTTC.

This chain connects TRBV5-1 to TRBJ2-5; 10 bases line up with TRBD2. CDR1 is SGHRS and CDR2 is YFSETQ in the germline V gene. CDR3 length equals 15 residues. V trimming: 4 bases; J trimming: 2 bases; junction bases outside the gene matches: 5. As DNA, the CDR3 is TGCGCCAGCAGCGGCAGCGGGAGGGATCAAGAGACCCAGTACTTC. It yields the protein CASSGSGRDQETQYF. The full variable domain, in which reference TRBV5-1 and TRBJ2-5 provide the parts outside the CDR3, is KAGVTQTPRYLIKTRGQQVTLSCSPISGHRSVSWYQQTPGQGLQFLFEYFSETQRNKGNFPGRFSGRQFSNSRSEMNVSTLELGDSALYLCASSGSGRDQETQYFGPGTRLLVL.

This chain links TRBV9 with TRBJ2-1, with 7 bases that match TRBD1. The germline V gene encodes CDR1 SGDLS and CDR2 YYNGEE. The CDR3 has 14 amino acids. With V trimmed by 4 bases and J by 3 bases, 4 bases remained unmatched. As DNA, the CDR3 is TGTGCCAGCAGCCCACAGGGGAACTACAATGAGCAGTTCTTC. Its protein is CASSPQGNYNEQFF.

The rearrangement uses TRBV28 and TRBJ1-2; 10 bases line up with TRBD1. Germline V gene sequence: CDR1 MDHEN, CDR2 SYDVKM. Trimming took 4 bases from V and 4 from J; bases not matched to a gene: 6. The CDR3 spans 15 residues. The CDR3 reads CASSSGTGAPYGYTF. In DNA, the CDR3 is TGTGCCAGCAGTTCCGGGACAGGGGCCCCCTATGGCTACACCTTC.

The rearrangement joins TRBV27 to TRBJ2-7, with a tentative D call TRBD2 (6 bases). V lost 2 bases and J 2 bases, leaving 13 bases between the germline ends. Germline values: CDR1 MNHEY, CDR2 SMNVEV (reference sequence). The length of the CDR3 is 15 residues. CDR3 protein: CASSLRASATYEQYF. The CDR3, as DNA: TGTGCCAGCAGTTTACGGGCTAGCGCTACCTACGAGCAGTACTTC.

The chain couples TRBV24-1 to TRBJ2-3, with TRBD1 as a possible D gene (5 bases). Germline V gene sequence: CDR1 KGHDR, CDR2 SFDVKD. The CDR3 consists of 14 residues. V lost 5 bases and J 0 bases, leaving 8 bases between the germline ends. The CDR3 here is CATSGAGSTDTQYF. The CDR3 DNA reads as TGTGCCACCAGTGGTGCAGGGAGCACAGATACGCAGTATTTT.

This clone was recorded only once. V usage is TRBV5-4 and J usage is TRBJ2-7, with 8 bases identical to TRBD1. CDR1 and CDR2 (germline): SGHNT, YYREEE (reference sequence). The CDR3 contains 14 residues. V lost 5 bases, J lost 2 bases, and 6 bases stayed unmatched. CDR3 sequence reads: CASRPRDRPYEQYF. The CDR3 coding sequence is TGTGCCAGCAGGCCACGGGACAGGCCCTACGAGCAGTACTTC.

In this sample, this clone turned up once. The chain recombines TRBV5-4 with TRBJ1-1, with 9 bases fitting TRBD1. The J segment lost 0 bases and the V segment lost 5 bases, leaving 5 bases of the junction unmatched. The CDR3 loop spans 15 amino acids. Germline CDR1 reads SGHNT; CDR2 reads YYREEE (reference sequence). CDR3 protein: CASRPGQGMNTEAFF. The DNA for the CDR3 is TGTGCCAGCAGGCCGGGACAGGGAATGAACACTGAAGCTTTCTTT.

The CDR3 is CATSGNTGIQGPQHF. Written as DNA, the CDR3 is TGTGCCACCAGTGGCAATACAGGGATCCAAGGGCCCCAGCATTTT. This rearrangement joins TRBV24-1 to TRBJ1-5; D perhaps matches TRBD1 (6 bases). The CDR3 spans 15 residues. Trimming removed 5 bases at V and 9 bases at J, with 19 bases between. CDR1 KGHDR and CDR2 SFDVKD come from the germline V gene.

This rearrangement joins TRBV7-2 to TRBJ1-5; a weak D match, TRBD1 (6 bases). CDR1 and CDR2 (germline): SGHTA, FQGNSA. The CDR3 loop spans 14 amino acids. The ends were cut back, 2 bases at V and 4 bases at J, with 9 bases in the middle. CDR3 DNA: TGTGCCAGCAGCTTAATGCAGGGGAATCAGCCCCAGCATTTT. Its protein product is CASSLMQGNQPQHF.

V is TRBV9 and J is TRBJ2-1; 9 bases agree with TRBD1. CDR3 length equals 15 residues. The V and J ends lost 3 bases and 3 bases, in that order; junction bases with no gene match: 4. Germline V gives CDR1 SGDLS, CDR2 YYNGEE. The CDR3 region is CASSADRGNYNEQFF. The CDR3 DNA follows: TGTGCCAGCAGCGCAGACAGGGGGAACTACAATGAGCAGTTCTTC. The full variable domain, rest sourced from reference TRBV9 and TRBJ2-1, is DSGVTQTPKHLITATGQRVTLRCSPRSGDLSVYWYQQSLDQGLQFLIQYYNGEERAKGNILERFSAQQFPDLHSELNLSSLELGDSALYFCASSADRGNYNEQFFGPGTRLTVL.

This chain uses TRBV6-1 with TRBJ2-5; TRBD2 matches 14 bases. The length of the CDR3 is 19 residues. With 2 bases clipped from V and 2 bases from J, the junction kept 10 bases outside the gene matches. Germline V lookup: CDR1 MNHNS, CDR2 SASEGT. The CDR3 nucleotides are TGTGCCAGCAGTGAAATTACCTTTGGACTAGCGGGAGGTCAAGAGACCCAGTACTTC. It specifies CASSEITFGLAGGQETQYF.

The V call is TRBV5-6, the J call TRBJ2-5; D might be TRBD1 (6 bases). This CDR3 has 15 residues. V was clipped by 0 bases and J by 9 bases, with 18 bases between them. Looked up from germline, CDR1 is SGHDT and CDR2 is YYEEEE. This CDR3 is CASSLGSTGPMSQYF. CDR3 DNA: TGTGCCAGCAGCTTGGGGTCGACAGGCCCAATGTCCCAGTACTTC.

This rearrangement joins TRBV6-1 to TRBJ1-2; no clear D gene. The CDR3 length is 12 residues. With 0 bases removed from V and 8 bases from J, the gap between germline ends came to 7 bases. The V gene's germline CDR1 is MNHNS and CDR2 SASEGT. CDR3 coding DNA: TGTGCCAGCAGTGAAGCGCTTGGCGGCTACACCTTC. The encoded protein is CASSEALGGYTF.

The chain couples TRBV5-4 to TRBJ2-2; 9 bases are shared with TRBD1. The V gene's germline CDR1 is SGHNT and CDR2 YYREEE (reference sequence). The CDR3 runs to 17 residues. V shed 0 bases, J shed 4 bases, and the junction held 7 bases outside the gene matches. CDR3 nucleotides: TGTGCCAGCAGCTTGGGGCCGGGACAGGGCACCACCGGGGAGCTGTTTTTT. Translated, it gives CASSLGPGQGTTGELFF.

The chain is built from TRBV6-6 and TRBJ1-1; TRBD1 agrees at 10 bases. V trimming: 2 bases; J trimming: 5 bases; junction bases outside the gene matches: 2. The CDR3 contains 14 residues. Germline CDR1 MNHNY, CDR2 SVGAGI (reference sequence). The CDR3 bases are TGTGCCAGCAGTTACGGACAGGGGGGGACTGAAGCTTTCTTT. Translating gives CASSYGQGGTEAFF.

The V call is TRBV28, the J call TRBJ1-1, with TRBD1 matching over 8 bases. Germline V gene sequence: CDR1 MDHEN, CDR2 SYDVKM. V was clipped by 8 bases and J by 6 bases; unmatched bases: 5. The CDR3 is made up of 12 amino acids. The CDR3 here is CASHTTGAEAFF. The CDR3 DNA reads as TGTGCCAGCCATACGACAGGGGCTGAAGCTTTCTTT.

This chain links TRBV5-1 with TRBJ1-3; D is uncertain. V was trimmed by 0 bases and J by 7 bases, leaving 14 bases between them. The germline CDR1 and CDR2 sequences are SGHRS and YFSETQ. The CDR3 is made up of 15 amino acids. CDR3 loop: CASSLGPESLNTIYF. CDR3 nucleotides: TGCGCCAGCAGCTTGGGACCGGAGTCATTGAACACCATATATTTT.

The chain uses TRBV11-2 and TRBJ2-7; TRBD2 matches at 10 bases. Germline CDR1 and CDR2: SGHAT and FQNNGV. The V segment lost 3 bases and the J segment 2 bases; nucleotides outside the gene matches: 4. The CDR3 length is 15 residues. The CDR3 here is CASSLGLATTYEQYF. The DNA for the CDR3 is TGTGCCAGCAGCTTGGGACTAGCGACAACCTACGAGCAGTACTTC.